The entry that follows covers one T cell receptor (beta chain) sequence. Antigen: not known. The sample carries other DNA sequences with the same CDR3. CDR1 and CDR2 (germline): MNHEY, SMNVEV (reference sequence). This CDR3 is 14 amino acids long. V was clipped by 5 bases and J by 5 bases, with 13 bases between them. Primers for the PCR totalled 60 Vbeta and 13 Jbeta. Sequencing was performed with immunoSEQ multiplex PCR; in TCRdb, only in-frame clones are kept and a portion is missing. The sample table includes nearly 200,000 clones. These data come from a study of cytomegalovirus exposure and HLA in healthy donors. Study at large: The study's early data release held about 77 million unique TCRs from HLA-typed donors. Study-wide points: Most TCR sequences were seen very rarely across donors, but some public TCRs occurred in many. A later analysis found most CMV-associated TCR beta chains apparently HLA-restricted.

Likely unrecorded immune exposures existed in these nominally healthy donors. Material: PBMCs. The chain employs TRBV27 and TRBJ1-5; D uncertain. This TCR came from a boy aged 10-17 years in good health and CMV-seronegative. The CDR3: CASSLIPGDQPQHF. Written as DNA, the CDR3 is TGTGCCAGCAGTCTAATCCCCGGAGATCAGCCCCAGCATTTT.